Shown below are 19 T cell receptor beta chains from a single sample sequenced in a study of human T cells and chemical hapten exposure (dated by TCRdb to about 2021). Libraries were prepared through RACE. The run used a NextSeq 500. TCRdb handled the public reads itself, with Q25 trimming in fastp and clone calling in MiXCR, and kept productive beta chains. Rows matching on CDR3 protein sequence are summarized as one entry with the most common DNA and genes. The sample table records 50,000 or so distinct CDR3 sequences; 9.5% to 12% of these occur just once. Less than 2% of the sample comes from the top ten. This sample's time point label indicates: patch test 1, 2 weeks after DPC sensitization. What the treatment or condition label conveys for this sample: therapeutic diphenylcyclopropenone sensitization with weekly scalp DPC. Total RNA was isolated from unfractionated whole blood collected in Tempus Blood RNA tubes.

The material sequenced was whole blood, taken in connection with sensitization to the hapten diphenylcyclopropenone (DPC). The receptors were sampled from a woman aged 40 to 49 with alopecia areata. Some clones in this sample may be carry-over from other donors' samples.

The V call is TRBV2, the J call TRBJ1-6; TRBD1 is a possible D gene (5 bases). CDR1 is SNHLY, CDR2 FYNNEI, per germline. The V end was cut by 0 bases, the J end by 13 bases, with 19 bases between. The CDR3 loop spans 16 amino acids. The CDR3 loop reads CASSEASGETGVPLHF. In nucleotides, the CDR3 is TGTGCCAGCAGTGAAGCGTCGGGAGAGACGGGGGTTCCCCTCCACTTT.

The sample holds a few counts of this clonotype. The V gene is TRBV28, the J gene TRBJ1-1, with D hard to call. The CDR3 length is 14 residues. The V gene lost 3 bases and the J gene lost 2 bases, with 10 bases spanning the gap. Germline-derived CDR1 and CDR2 are MDHEN and SYDVKM. CDR3 in amino acids: CASSFPVTNTEAFF. The CDR3 DNA reads as TGTGCCAGCAGTTTCCCCGTCACAAACACTGAAGCTTTCTTT.

The V gene is TRBV20-1, the J gene TRBJ2-7, with D possibly being TRBD1 (5 bases). The germline CDR1 and CDR2 sequences are DFQATT and SNEGSKA (reference sequence). The length of the CDR3 is 15 residues. The V end was cut by 6 bases, the J end by 0 bases, with 18 bases between. In nucleotides, the CDR3 is TGCAGTGCCCCTAGGGGCGACACGAGCTCCTACGAGCAGTACTTC. Residues: CSAPRGDTSSYEQYF.

The CDR3 region has the DNA TGTGCCAGCAAACCCACGACTAGCACAGTAGATACGCAGTATTTT. Its protein is CASKPTTSTVDTQYF. The chain recombines TRBV27 with TRBJ2-3; 7 bases agree with TRBD2. CDR1 is MNHEY, CDR2 SMNVEV, per germline (reference sequence). Trimming took 7 bases from V and 5 from J; bases not matched to a gene: 12. The CDR3 consists of 15 residues.

This clonotype was counted between two and nine times. The chain is built from TRBV29-1 and TRBJ2-1; 12 positions match TRBD2. The length of the CDR3 is 13 residues. Trimming removed 7 bases from V and 7 bases from J; junction bases left unmatched: 5. Germline V lookup: CDR1 SQVTM, CDR2 ANQGSEA. DNA for the CDR3: TGCAGCGGTGGACTAGCGGGATGGAATGAGCAGTTCTTC. Translation gives CSGGLAGWNEQFF.

This sequence joins TRBV11-2 and TRBJ1-2, with 11 bases fitting TRBD1. This CDR3 has 15 amino acids. Trimming at V came to 5 bases and at J to 4 bases, leaving 6 bases not matched to a gene. Per germline, CDR1 SGHAT and CDR2 FQNNGV. The CDR3, as DNA: TGTGCCAGCAGCACGAGGACAGGGGGCGGCTATGGCTACACCTTC. It yields the protein CASSTRTGGGYGYTF.

A few counts support this clonotype. The V call is TRBV12-5, the J call TRBJ2-2; no definite D call. CDR3 length: 12 residues. The V and J ends lost 5 bases and 3 bases respectively, with 4 bases between them. The V gene's germline CDR1 is LGHNT and CDR2 FRNRAP. The CDR3 nucleotides are TGTGCTAGTGGTCAACACACCGGGGAGCTGTTTTTT. It yields the protein CASGQHTGELFF.

This clonotype has only a few counts. J is TRBJ1-2 and V is TRBV18; 8 bases align to TRBD1. J lost 5 bases, V lost 4 bases, and 9 bases had no gene match. This CDR3 has 15 residues. Germline V CDR1 and CDR2: KGHSH, LQKENI. The CDR3 loop is CASSRRTGQDYGYTF. Written as DNA, the CDR3 is TGTGCCAGCTCACGCAGAACGGGACAGGATTATGGCTACACCTTC.

This chain uses TRBV12-3 or TRBV12-4 with TRBJ2-7, with D tentatively TRBD2 (5 bases). CDR3 length: 16 amino acids. V was pared by 2 bases and J by 2 bases, with 16 bases between. The CDR3: CASSLFSGLGTYEQYF. CDR3 in DNA: TGTGCCAGCAGTTTATTTTCAGGACTTGGGACCTACGAGCAGTACTTC.

This clonotype was found a few times. The J gene is TRBJ2-1, the V gene TRBV24-1; D gene unclear. V gave up 3 bases and J gave up 10 bases, with 12 bases separating them. CDR1 is KGHDR and CDR2 is SFDVKD in the germline V gene. The CDR3 runs 13 residues. The CDR3 region has the DNA TGTGCCACCAGTGATCTACCCCTACGGGAGCAGTTCTTC. Amino acid sequence: CATSDLPLREQFF.

The V call is TRBV29-1, the J call TRBJ1-5; D unresolved. CDR1 and CDR2 (germline): SQVTM, ANQGSEA. This CDR3 spans 13 amino acids. The V end was cut by 4 bases, the J end by 9 bases, with 16 bases between. CDR3 DNA sequence: TGCAGCGTTGGAGGGCACCCTGAGGGGCCCCAGCATTTT. Amino acid sequence: CSVGGHPEGPQHF.

The chain links TRBV7-2 to TRBJ2-7, with TRBD1 as a possible D gene (6 bases). Germline CDR1 SGHTA, CDR2 FQGNSA. The CDR3 runs 15 residues. The ends were cut back, 1 base at V and 2 bases at J, with 12 bases in the middle. The CDR3 here is CASSLVSGEPYEQYF. CDR3 sequence (DNA): TGTGCCAGCAGCTTAGTATCAGGGGAACCCTACGAGCAGTACTTC.

The sample holds many counts of this clonotype. The chain is built from TRBV6-2 or TRBV6-3 and TRBJ2-1; 11 bases map to TRBD2. With 5 bases clipped from V and 13 bases from J, the junction kept 7 bases outside the gene matches. CDR3 size: 13 residues. CDR1 and CDR2 from the germline V gene are MNHEY and SVGEGT. The CDR3 protein is CASSGSLAGVQFF. The CDR3 DNA follows: TGTGCCAGCAGTGGGTCACTAGCGGGGGTACAGTTCTTC.

This clonotype came up many times. V is TRBV20-1 and J is TRBJ1-1; TRBD1 might be the D (5 bases). V was clipped by 6 bases and J by 2 bases, with 16 bases between them. Germline CDR1 and CDR2: DFQATT and SNEGSKA (reference sequence). CDR3 length: 14 amino acids. The CDR3 loop reads CSADLPRGNTEAFF. The CDR3, as DNA: TGCAGTGCGGATCTCCCAAGGGGTAACACTGAAGCTTTCTTT.

In its sample, this clonotype was seen a few times. V gene TRBV14 combines with J gene TRBJ2-2; the D is unclear. The ends were cut back, 0 bases at V and 0 bases at J, with 11 bases in the middle. Germline CDR1 and CDR2: SGHDN and FVKESK. This CDR3 is built from 17 residues. CDR3 loop: CASSQDSLLANTGELFF. In DNA, the CDR3 is TGTGCCAGCAGCCAAGATAGTCTACTCGCGAACACCGGGGAGCTGTTTTTT. The entire variable domain, with the rest obtained from reference TRBV14 and TRBJ2-2, is as follows: EAGVTQFPSHSVIEKGQTVTLRCDPISGHDNLYWYRRVMGKEIKFLLHFVKESKQDESGMPNNRFLAERTGGTYSTLKVQPAELEDSGVYFCASSQDSLLANTGELFFGEGSRLTVL.

The chain has TRBV6-6 and TRBJ2-7, with D maybe TRBD1 (5 bases). The CDR3 extends over 17 amino acids. Per the germline V gene, CDR1 is MNHNY and CDR2 is SVGAGI (reference sequence). Trimming took off 2 bases at V and 1 base at J, with 18 bases between the two ends. The CDR3, as DNA: TGTGCCAGCAGTTACGACCAGGACATGAAACCGTCCTACGAGCAGTACTTC. Residues: CASSYDQDMKPSYEQYF.

J is TRBJ2-7 and V is TRBV20-1; 9 bases align to TRBD2. V shed 3 bases, J shed 1 base, and the junction held 4 bases outside the gene matches. Germline CDR1 DFQATT, CDR2 SNEGSKA (reference sequence). The CDR3 has 14 amino acids. The CDR3 loop reads CSASQGLASYEQYF. CDR3 DNA: TGCAGTGCTAGCCAGGGACTAGCTTCCTACGAGCAGTACTTC.

This clonotype was counted a few times. This chain connects TRBV5-4 to TRBJ2-7; the match to TRBD1 covers 7 bases. CDR1 and CDR2 (germline): SGHNT, YYREEE (reference sequence). Trimming cost V 5 bases and J 2 bases; bases outside gene matches: 10. The CDR3 contains 15 residues. CDR3 sequence (DNA): TGTGCCAGCAGTCCCCAACAGGGGAACCCCTACGAGCAGTACTTC. It translates to CASSPQQGNPYEQYF.

This clonotype was observed at least ten times. The chain is built from TRBV3-1 and TRBJ2-7, with D tentatively TRBD2 (5 bases). This CDR3 region has 12 residues. Trimming cost V 6 bases and J 3 bases, with 9 bases left between them. CDR1 and CDR2 from the germline V gene are LGHDT and YNNKEL (reference sequence). DNA of the CDR3: TGTGCCAGCAGGTCCGAGGGCTACGAGCAGTACTTC. Residues: CASRSEGYEQYF.